Listed here is a single T cell receptor (beta chain). The antigen remains undetermined. Trimming took 2 bases from V and 5 from J; bases not matched to a gene: 9. The CDR3 has 15 amino acids. Germline-derived CDR1 and CDR2 are SGHVS and FQNEAQ. 60 Vbeta and 13 Jbeta primers were used in PCR. Profiling relied on immunoSEQ multiplex PCR, and the TCRdb table lists in-frame clones only, not all of them. The table lists 120,000 or so clones, roughly four fifths of them singletons. This sample is drawn from a study of cytomegalovirus exposure and HLA in healthy donors. Notes on the study in general: The analysis excluded some indistinguishable V segments, including TRBV6-2 and TRBV6-3.

Material: PBMCs. The gene calls are TRBV7-8 and TRBJ2-7, with 7 bases that match TRBD1. This clonotype was obtained from a woman aged 40 to 49 in good health and CMV-seronegative. CDR3 loop: CASSLSPGQAHEQYF. The CDR3 DNA sequence: TGTGCCAGCAGCTTATCCCCTGGACAGGCCCACGAGCAGTACTTC. The full variable domain, in which reference TRBV7-8 and TRBJ2-7 provide the parts outside the CDR3, is GAGVSQSPRYKVAKRGQDVALRCDPISGHVSLFWYQQALGQGPEFLTYFQNEAQLDKSGLPSDRFFAERPEGSVSTLKIQRTQQEDSAVYLCASSLSPGQAHEQYFGPGTRLTVT.